This passage covers 24 T cell receptor beta chains from one sample sequenced in a study of blood T cell repertoires in COVID-19 (dated by TCRdb to between 2020 and 2021). To prepare the library, the immunoSEQ multiplex PCR assay was applied. TCRdb re-hosts the immuneACCESS table, in-frame sequences only. Its copies lack some clones; in the studies checked, an unresolved V gene accounts for under half of them, and the cause for the rest is not known. This sample holds some 300,000 clones; about 88% were observed only once. The biggest ten clones account for less than 15% of the sample. Sequenced sample: peripheral blood. These receptors were collected from a woman aged 70-85 years with COVID-19, enrolled during active disease.

The rearrangement links TRBV30 to TRBJ1-2; tentative D call: TRBD1 (5 bases). V lost 3 bases and J 4 bases, leaving 9 bases between the germline ends. The germline V gene encodes CDR1 GTSNPN and CDR2 SVGIG (reference sequence). This CDR3 has 12 amino acids. The CDR3 loop is CAWRSGPYGYTF. The DNA for the CDR3 is TGTGCCTGGAGATCAGGGCCCTATGGCTACACCTTC.

The V and J genes are TRBV3-1 (or the pseudogene TRBV3-2) and TRBJ1-5; TRBD1 matches at 8 bases. Germline values: CDR1 LGHDT, CDR2 YNNKEL (reference sequence). J lost 2 bases, V lost 4 bases, and 4 bases had no gene match. The CDR3 has 15 residues. CDR3 protein: CASSRTGFGNQPQHF. CDR3 nucleotides: TGTGCCAGCAGCCGGACAGGGTTTGGCAATCAGCCCCAGCATTTT.

The chain combines TRBV19 with TRBJ2-4; TRBD2 might be the D (6 bases). The CDR3 spans 12 residues. V shed 1 base and J shed 10 bases, with 8 bases lying between them. The germline CDR1 and CDR2 sequences are LNHDA and SQIVND (reference sequence). CDR3 region: CASSIGGGIQYF. The CDR3 region has the DNA TGTGCCAGTAGTATAGGTGGGGGGATTCAGTACTTC. Based on the CDR3 plus reference TRBV19 and TRBJ2-4, the full variable domain is DGGITQSPKYLFRKEGQNVTLSCEQNLNHDAMYWYRQDPGQGLRLIYYSQIVNDFQKGDIAEGYSVSREKKESFPLTVTSAQKNPTAFYLCASSIGGGIQYFGAGTRLSVL.

This clone is a singleton in its sample. This chain joins TRBV19 and TRBJ1-1; D unclear. The germline V and J ends were trimmed by 3 bases and 1 base, with 6 bases remaining between them. This CDR3 comprises 13 residues. From germline, CDR1 is LNHDA and CDR2 SQIVND (reference sequence). CDR3 region: CASSIGGNTEAFF. CDR3 DNA: TGTGCCAGTAGTATCGGCGGGAACACTGAAGCTTTCTTT.

The V gene is TRBV7-6, the J gene TRBJ2-1, with 8 bases matching TRBD2. Trimming at V came to 6 bases and at J to 6 bases, leaving 7 bases not matched to a gene. This CDR3 contains 14 residues. Germline V CDR1 and CDR2: SGHVS, FNYEAQ. CDR3 amino acids: CASSLTSVGNEQFF. The CDR3 nucleotides are TGTGCCAGCAGTTTGACTAGCGTGGGCAATGAGCAGTTCTTC. The entire variable domain, with the rest obtained from reference TRBV7-6 and TRBJ2-1, is as follows: GAGVSQSPRYKVTKRGQDVALRCDPISGHVSLYWYRQALGQGPEFLTYFNYEAQQDKSGLPNDRFSAERPEGSISTLTIQRTEQRDSAMYRCASSLTSVGNEQFFGPGTRLTVL.

This clone was recorded a few times. The chain recombines TRBV2 with TRBJ2-3, with 10 bases lining up with TRBD2. The V segment lost 3 bases and the J segment 4 bases; nucleotides outside the gene matches: 4. The CDR3 runs to 15 residues. Germline CDR1 and CDR2: SNHLY and FYNNEI. CDR3 loop: CASSDRLAGADTQYF. CDR3 bases: TGTGCCAGCAGTGACAGGCTAGCGGGGGCAGATACGCAGTATTTT.

The CDR3 region is CASSPLDTGELFF. CDR3 in DNA: TGTGCCAGCAGCCCTCTAGACACCGGGGAGCTGTTTTTT. The chain combines TRBV13 with TRBJ2-2; D is unresolved. Per the germline V gene, CDR1 is PRHDT and CDR2 is FYEKMQ (reference sequence). The CDR3 spans 13 residues. V lost 5 bases and J 3 bases, leaving 7 bases between the germline ends.

The CDR3 coding sequence is TGTGCCAGCAGCGTAGGACTCACTCAGCCCCAGCATTTT. Translation: CASSVGLTQPQHF. The chain uses TRBV9 and TRBJ1-5; D ambiguous. V shed 0 bases and J shed 6 bases, with 7 bases lying between them. The CDR3 runs to 13 residues. Germline V CDR1 and CDR2: SGDLS, YYNGEE.

J is TRBJ1-1 and V is TRBV10-1, with D maybe TRBD1 (5 bases). The CDR3 consists of 14 residues. CDR1 is WNHNN, CDR2 SYGVQD, per germline (reference sequence). V was clipped by 8 bases and J by 11 bases, with 24 bases between them. The CDR3 region has the DNA TGCGCCAGCCCCCCGGGCGGGGACGGGTCCTGGGCTTTCTTT. The encoded protein is CASPPGGDGSWAFF.

The chain recombines TRBV3-1 (or the pseudogene TRBV3-2) with TRBJ1-3, with D perhaps matching TRBD1 (6 bases). This CDR3 contains 18 residues. Between the trimmed V and J ends, which lost 0 bases and 4 bases, there was a span of 19 bases. Germline assignment: CDR1 LGHDT and CDR2 YNNKEL (reference sequence). This chain's CDR3 is CASSQDIIVGGRGNTIYF. DNA of the CDR3: TGTGCCAGCAGCCAAGATATCATTGTGGGGGGGCGAGGAAACACCATATATTTT.

CDR3 region: CASSQGRSGKAYGYTF. CDR3 in DNA: TGCGCCAGCAGCCAAGGTAGATCCGGGAAGGCCTATGGCTACACCTTC. The V gene is TRBV4-3, the J gene TRBJ1-2; D uncertain. Per germline, CDR1 LGHNA and CDR2 YSLEER. This CDR3 contains 16 residues. Trimming shortened V by 1 base and J by 4 bases, and 16 bases separated the two germline ends.

The J gene is TRBJ2-7, the V gene TRBV6-5, with 10 bases matching TRBD1. Trimming took 4 bases from V and 5 from J; bases not matched to a gene: 5. This CDR3 is 14 amino acids long. Per germline, CDR1 MNHEY and CDR2 SVGAGI. The DNA of the CDR3 is TGTGCCAGCAGTTCGGGACAGGGGATGAACGAGCAGTACTTC. Its translation is CASSSGQGMNEQYF.

The chain has TRBV5-4 and TRBJ2-7, with D possibly TRBD2 on 5 matching bases. The V end was cut by 4 bases, the J end by 7 bases, with 18 bases between. Germline V gives CDR1 SGHNT, CDR2 YYREEE (reference sequence). This CDR3 contains 14 residues. CDR3 protein: CASSGPGILGEQYF. The CDR3 DNA sequence: TGTGCCAGCAGCGGGCCCGGGATTTTGGGGGAGCAGTACTTC. Supplemented by reference TRBV5-4 and TRBJ2-7, the full variable domain reads ETGVTQSPTHLIKTRGQQVTLRCSSQSGHNTVSWYQQALGQGPQFIFQYYREEENGRGNFPPRFSGLQFPNYSSELNVNALELDDSALYLCASSGPGILGEQYFGPGTRLTVT.

The chain joins TRBV10-3 to TRBJ2-7, with a tentative D call TRBD1 (5 bases). CDR3 length: 14 residues. Germline CDR1 is ENHRY and CDR2 is SYGVKD. The V gene lost 7 bases and the J gene lost 2 bases, with 15 bases spanning the gap. For the CDR3, the DNA is TGTGCCATCAACCCAGGGTATTCCCCCTACGAGCAGTACTTC. Its translation is CAINPGYSPYEQYF.

The DNA of the CDR3 is TGTGCCAGCAGTCCTCGACTAGCGGGGCAAGAGACCCAGTACTTC. It yields the protein CASSPRLAGQETQYF. This chain links TRBV6-5 with TRBJ2-5; 11 nucleotides agree with TRBD2. The CDR3 totals 15 residues. J lost 2 bases, V lost 5 bases, and 4 bases had no gene match. Germline V gene lookup returns CDR1 MNHEY and CDR2 SVGAGI.

The genes are TRBV12-3 or TRBV12-4 and TRBJ2-7; D remains ambiguous. V dropped 2 bases and J dropped 6 bases, with 8 bases sitting between them. CDR3 size: 12 residues. CDR3 region: CASSLIRSEQYF. In nucleotides, the CDR3 is TGTGCCAGCAGTTTAATTCGGAGCGAGCAGTACTTC.

The chain links TRBV6-2 or TRBV6-3 to TRBJ2-3; no clear D. Trimming removed 5 bases from V and 2 bases from J, with 5 bases in between. Germline V lookup: CDR1 MNHEY, CDR2 SVGEGT. The CDR3 is 12 residues long. Here the CDR3 DNA reads TGTGCCAGCAGTCCGTCCACAGATACGCAGTATTTT. It yields the protein CASSPSTDTQYF.

This chain uses TRBV9 with TRBJ2-5, with 7 bases fitting TRBD1. The CDR3 is 15 residues long. V dropped 3 bases and J dropped 5; count of bases not matched to a gene: 10. Germline CDR1 is SGDLS and CDR2 is YYNGEE. CDR3 coding DNA: TGTGCCAGCAGCGGGACCAGGACAGGCGGGGAGACCCAGTACTTC. Amino acids: CASSGTRTGGETQYF.

V is TRBV19 and J is TRBJ1-1, with TRBD1 matching 11 bases. The V segment lost 4 bases and the J segment 4 bases; nucleotides outside the gene matches: 11. Germline CDR1 LNHDA, CDR2 SQIVND (reference sequence). The CDR3 is 17 residues long. Written as DNA, the CDR3 is TGTGCCAGTAGTACCACGCAGGGACAGGGGGGACCCACTGAAGCTTTCTTT. Its protein is CASSTTQGQGGPTEAFF.

This clone showed up just a few times. The chain employs TRBV19 and TRBJ2-3, with D hard to call. Germline CDR1 reads LNHDA; CDR2 reads SQIVND (reference sequence). The CDR3 runs to 13 residues. The V end lost 7 bases, the J end lost 1 base, and 9 bases lay between the germline ends. CDR3 in amino acids: CASTVQGTDTQYF. CDR3 coding DNA: TGTGCCAGTACCGTCCAGGGCACAGATACGCAGTATTTT.

The chain recombines TRBV7-9 with TRBJ1-2; weak D call: TRBD1 (6 bases). Trimming stripped 3 bases from V and 8 bases from J, with 13 bases between. Germline CDR1 is SEHNR and CDR2 is FQNEAQ (reference sequence). This CDR3 comprises 13 residues. The CDR3 coding sequence is TGTGCCAGCAGCTTCTCGGACAGTGAGGGCTACACCTTC. Amino acid sequence: CASSFSDSEGYTF.

The chain is built from TRBV5-1 and TRBJ2-2; possibly TRBD2 for D (5 bases). This CDR3 region has 16 residues. Per germline, CDR1 SGHRS and CDR2 YFSETQ. Trimming left V 0 bases short and J 6 bases short, with 15 bases between. CDR3 amino acids: CASSLGASGGSGELFF. CDR3 in DNA: TGCGCCAGCAGCTTGGGGGCTAGTGGAGGTTCCGGGGAGCTGTTTTTT. The full variable domain, its missing parts supplied by reference TRBV5-1 and TRBJ2-2, is KAGVTQTPRYLIKTRGQQVTLSCSPISGHRSVSWYQQTPGQGLQFLFEYFSETQRNKGNFPGRFSGRQFSNSRSEMNVSTLELGDSALYLCASSLGASGGSGELFFGEGSRLTVL.

V usage is TRBV5-1 and J usage is TRBJ2-5; 10 bases agree with TRBD2. Germline CDR1 is SGHRS and CDR2 is YFSETQ. The trim removed 0 bases at V and 2 bases at J, leaving 4 bases unmatched. This CDR3 is 16 amino acids long. CDR3 bases: TGCGCCAGCAGCTTGGATCCAGCGGGGGGGCAAGAGACCCAGTACTTC. The encoded protein is CASSLDPAGGQETQYF.

The chain recombines TRBV19 with TRBJ2-7; D possibly corresponds to TRBD1 (6 bases). Germline V gene lookup returns CDR1 LNHDA and CDR2 SQIVND (reference sequence). V lost 9 bases to trimming and J lost 6 bases, with 18 bases between them. The CDR3 runs 13 residues. CDR3 DNA: TGTGCCAGCCACCCCGGTGGACAGAGCGAGCAGTACTTC. It specifies CASHPGGQSEQYF.